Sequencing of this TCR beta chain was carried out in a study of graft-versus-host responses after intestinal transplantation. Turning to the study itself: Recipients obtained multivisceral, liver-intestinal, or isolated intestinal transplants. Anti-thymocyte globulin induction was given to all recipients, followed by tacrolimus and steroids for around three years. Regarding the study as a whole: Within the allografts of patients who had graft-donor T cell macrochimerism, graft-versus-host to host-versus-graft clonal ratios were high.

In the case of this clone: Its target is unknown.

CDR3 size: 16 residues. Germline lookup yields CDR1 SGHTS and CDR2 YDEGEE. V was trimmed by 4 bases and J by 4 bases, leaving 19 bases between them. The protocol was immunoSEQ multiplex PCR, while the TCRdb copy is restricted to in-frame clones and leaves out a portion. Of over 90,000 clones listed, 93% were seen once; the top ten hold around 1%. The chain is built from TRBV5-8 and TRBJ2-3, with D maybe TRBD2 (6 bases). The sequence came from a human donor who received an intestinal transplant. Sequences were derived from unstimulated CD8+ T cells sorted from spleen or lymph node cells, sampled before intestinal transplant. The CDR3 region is CASSPREASVADTQYF. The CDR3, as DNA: TGTGCCAGCAGCCCCAGGGAGGCTAGCGTGGCAGATACGCAGTATTTT.